The 4 T cell receptor beta chains below come from one sample, sequenced in a study of T cells after yellow fever vaccination. TCRdb fed the 5' RACE reads into MiXCR, producing one record per CDR3 protein. The sample contains 170,000 or so distinct CDR3 sequences, 5.5% to 8% of which appear only once. The material sequenced was CD4+ T cells sorted from PBMCs, taken on the day of the first yellow fever vaccination. Receptors originate from a man younger than 30 who received the YFV17D yellow fever vaccine.

This clonotype turned up a few times. The CDR3 region has the DNA TGTGCCAGCAGCTTTTTGCGGACTGAAGCTTTCTTT. This codes for CASSFLRTEAFF. The chain joins TRBV7-2 to TRBJ1-1; D call uncertain. This CDR3 region has 12 residues. The germline V gene has CDR1 SGHTA and CDR2 FQGNSA. Trimming took 3 bases from V and 5 from J, leaving 7 bases between them.

The sample holds a few counts of this clonotype. The rearrangement links TRBV29-1 to TRBJ1-2; D remains ambiguous. This CDR3 has 13 residues. The V gene's germline CDR1 is SQVTM and CDR2 ANQGSEA. Trimming took off 7 bases at V and 7 bases at J, with 19 bases between the two ends. CDR3 sequence reads: CSAAAGKGSGYTF. The CDR3 DNA reads TGCAGCGCCGCTGCGGGAAAAGGGAGTGGCTACACCTTC.

This clonotype was detected many times. The chain carries TRBV20-1 and TRBJ1-5; the match to TRBD1 covers 7 bases. This CDR3 has 14 residues. V was clipped by 0 bases and J by 5 bases; unmatched bases: 4. Germline CDR1 and CDR2: DFQATT and SNEGSKA (reference sequence). CDR3 sequence: CSAREPGGYQPQHF. Written as DNA, the CDR3 is TGCAGTGCTAGAGAGCCAGGGGGGTATCAGCCCCAGCATTTT.

This clonotype appeared many times. The CDR3 coding sequence is TGCAGCGGGGGGACGGTTCAAGAGACCCAGTACTTC. It encodes CSGGTVQETQYF. The chain carries TRBV29-1 and TRBJ2-5; D may be TRBD1 or TRBD2 (5 bases each). The germline V gene has CDR1 SQVTM and CDR2 ANQGSEA. Trimming removed 7 bases at V and 2 bases at J, with 11 bases between. The CDR3 covers 12 residues.